This T cell receptor (beta chain) is drawn from a study of blood T cell repertoires in COVID-19. The wider study: Specimens from acute and convalescent COVID-19 originated in the United States, Italy and Spain. T cells, B-cell-depleted T cells, or PBMCs supplied cDNA or gDNA.

Clones were read by immunoSEQ multiplex PCR, and TCRdb kept only the in-frame ones, dropping some. The sample includes over 120,000 clones, roughly 84% of them seen just once. Per germline, CDR1 MNHEY and CDR2 SVGAGI. The CDR3 totals 14 residues. V gave up 8 bases and J gave up 2 bases; unmatched junction bases: 5. This receptor was obtained from a human donor in a cohort sampled during active COVID-19. The V gene is TRBV6-5, the J gene TRBJ2-7; TRBD2 agrees at 11 bases. Sequencing used peripheral blood. CDR3 in amino acids: CASLRLAGPYEQYF. Written as DNA, the CDR3 is TGTGCCAGCCTCAGACTAGCGGGACCCTACGAGCAGTACTTC.